The 21 T cell receptor beta chains in this list originate from one sample, sequenced in a study of identical twins (dated by TCRdb to 2015 to 2016). Libraries were prepared through 5' RACE. Sequencing was performed on an Illumina HiSeq 2000. TCRdb handled the public reads itself, with Q25 trimming in fastp and clone calling in MiXCR, and kept productive beta chains. Every CDR3 protein is listed once, alongside the most common genes and DNA of its rows. The sample table shows approximately 300,000 distinct CDR3 sequences, and 9.5% are seen once. Of the sample, roughly 7% falls within the top ten clones. These data were also reused for a study on yellow fever vaccine responses in identical twins.

The sample taken for sequencing was CD8+ T cells sorted from blood. The receptors were sampled from a woman between 18 and 30 years old in good health.

This clonotype was counted ten times or more. The chain carries TRBV10-3 and TRBJ1-1; D remains ambiguous. Germline loops: CDR1 ENHRY, CDR2 SYGVKD. V was shortened by 6 bases and J by 2 bases, with 22 bases between the two germline ends. This CDR3 contains 17 residues. The CDR3, as DNA: TGTGCCATCAGAGACCCACAAGAGGGTCTAGACAACACTGAAGCTTTCTTT. Translating it yields CAIRDPQEGLDNTEAFF.

This clonotype was found a few times. The V gene is TRBV5-6, the J gene TRBJ2-1; 7 nucleotides match TRBD2. This CDR3 has 20 residues. The germline CDR1 and CDR2 sequences are SGHDT and YYEEEE. The V segment lost 3 bases and the J segment 2 bases; nucleotides outside the gene matches: 20. The CDR3 DNA reads as TGTGCCAGCAGCTGGGAGGTTTTTAGCGGGTTCGCCCCAGCCTACAATGAGCAGTTCTTC. Translation gives CASSWEVFSGFAPAYNEQFF.

This clonotype was detected only a few times. V gene TRBV6-1 combines with J gene TRBJ2-7; D is perhaps TRBD1 or TRBD2 (5 bases each). This CDR3 spans 16 amino acids. CDR1 is MNHNS, CDR2 SASEGT, per germline. Trimming left V 4 bases short and J 2 bases short, with 18 bases between. The CDR3 bases are TGTGCCAGCAGTGGCAATACCGGGACGGCAACCTACGAGCAGTACTTC. Protein sequence: CASSGNTGTATYEQYF.

This clonotype was seen only a few times. This sequence joins TRBV30 and TRBJ2-5; D call uncertain. From germline, CDR1 is GTSNPN and CDR2 SVGIG (reference sequence). The length of the CDR3 is 14 residues. V lost 1 base and J lost 1, with 10 bases in between. CDR3 protein: CAWSATGSQETQYF. The CDR3 DNA sequence: TGTGCCTGGAGTGCCACCGGGTCCCAAGAGACCCAGTACTTC.

This rearrangement joins TRBV19 to TRBJ1-2, with TRBD1 matching 7 bases. Trimming took 8 bases from V and 6 from J; bases not matched to a gene: 6. The CDR3 extends over 12 amino acids. Per germline, CDR1 LNHDA and CDR2 SQIVND (reference sequence). DNA of the CDR3: TGTGCCAGTGTGACAGGGTCCCATGGCTACACCTTC. This encodes CASVTGSHGYTF. The full variable domain, rest sourced from reference TRBV19 and TRBJ1-2, is DGGITQSPKYLFRKEGQNVTLSCEQNLNHDAMYWYRQDPGQGLRLIYYSQIVNDFQKGDIAEGYSVSREKKESFPLTVTSAQKNPTAFYLCASVTGSHGYTFGSGTRLTVV.

V is TRBV11-3 and J is TRBJ2-3, with 9 bases matching TRBD1. The trim removed 4 bases at V and 6 bases at J, leaving 2 bases unmatched. Germline CDR1 and CDR2: SGHNT and YENEEA. This CDR3 comprises 13 residues. CDR3 protein: CASSSTGGDTQYF. The CDR3 coding sequence is TGTGCCAGCAGCTCCACAGGGGGCGATACGCAGTATTTT.

This clonotype was seen many times. This chain uses TRBV4-1 with TRBJ2-1; TRBD1 might be the D (5 bases). This CDR3 comprises 14 residues. Looked up from germline, CDR1 is MGHRA and CDR2 is YSYEKL. Trimming left V 0 bases short and J 8 bases short, with 11 bases between. The CDR3 coding sequence is TGCGCCAGCAGCCAAGATCAGGGTAGGGATGAGCAGTTCTTC. Translated: CASSQDQGRDEQFF.

This rearrangement joins TRBV20-1 to TRBJ2-7; tentative D call: TRBD2 (6 bases). The V and J ends lost 4 bases and 0 bases respectively, with 37 bases between them. CDR1 and CDR2 (germline): DFQATT, SNEGSKA (reference sequence). The CDR3 has 22 residues. The CDR3 reads CSAKLLGLPRLEWVKGSYEQYF. The CDR3 region has the DNA TGCAGTGCTAAACTTTTGGGACTCCCAAGACTCGAGTGGGTCAAGGGCTCCTACGAGCAGTACTTC.

J is TRBJ2-2 and V is TRBV2; 11 bases agree with TRBD2. Germline V lookup: CDR1 SNHLY, CDR2 FYNNEI. V lost 2 bases and J lost 5; bases outside the gene matches: 10. The CDR3 is 18 amino acids. The CDR3 is CASSELELAGARTGELFF. CDR3 bases: TGTGCCAGCAGTGAACTAGAACTAGCGGGGGCGAGGACCGGGGAGCTGTTTTTT.

This clonotype was seen at least ten times. V and J are TRBV11-2 and TRBJ2-1, with TRBD2 identical over 14 bases. V shed 2 bases and J 6 bases; nucleotides not matched to a gene: 9. Germline CDR1 SGHAT, CDR2 FQNNGV. This CDR3 comprises 18 residues. The CDR3 sequence is CASSLRPWTSGGSNEQFF. Here the CDR3 DNA reads TGTGCCAGCAGCTTACGACCCTGGACTAGCGGGGGGTCCAATGAGCAGTTCTTC.

The CDR3, as DNA: TGCAGCGTTGTTTGGGAGTCCAATGAGCAGTTCTTC. Its protein is CSVVWESNEQFF. The gene calls are TRBV29-1 and TRBJ2-1; the D gene is possibly TRBD2 (5 bases). The V and J ends lost 4 bases and 6 bases respectively, with 10 bases between them. In germline, CDR1 is SQVTM, CDR2 ANQGSEA. The CDR3 length is 12 residues.

This clonotype showed up many times. The V call is TRBV27, the J call TRBJ2-7; 7 bases are a match to TRBD1. This CDR3 is built from 14 residues. Germline values: CDR1 MNHEY, CDR2 SMNVEV (reference sequence). Germline trimming cut 5 bases from V and 3 bases from J; bases unmatched to any gene: 7. In nucleotides, the CDR3 is TGTGCCAGCAGTCTGACAGGGAATGGCTACGAGCAGTACTTC. It yields the protein CASSLTGNGYEQYF.

This clonotype appeared many times. The chain joins TRBV2 to TRBJ2-3; 10 bases agree with TRBD2. CDR1 and CDR2 from the germline V gene are SNHLY and FYNNEI. This CDR3 is built from 14 residues. Losses at the gene ends were 4 bases for V and 5 bases for J; bases not matched to a gene: 3. The CDR3 here is CASSGLAGGDTQYF. The CDR3, as DNA: TGTGCCAGCAGTGGGTTAGCGGGGGGAGATACGCAGTATTTT.

This clonotype was detected ten times or more. The chain has TRBV5-1 and TRBJ2-7; D is undetermined. CDR1 and CDR2 (germline): SGHRS, YFSETQ. Trimming removed 2 bases from V and 0 bases from J, with 9 bases in between. This CDR3 is built from 14 residues. CDR3 amino acids: CASSFGESSYEQYF. In DNA, the CDR3 is TGCGCCAGCAGCTTTGGAGAAAGCTCCTACGAGCAGTACTTC. Filled out from reference TRBV5-1 and TRBJ2-7, the complete variable domain reads KAGVTQTPRYLIKTRGQQVTLSCSPISGHRSVSWYQQTPGQGLQFLFEYFSETQRNKGNFPGRFSGRQFSNSRSEMNVSTLELGDSALYLCASSFGESSYEQYFGPGTRLTVT.

This clonotype has only a few counts. The chain employs TRBV11-2 and TRBJ2-1; the D gene is possibly TRBD1 (5 bases). The CDR3 extends over 13 amino acids. V lost 5 bases and J lost 9, with 14 bases in between. Germline V gene sequence: CDR1 SGHAT, CDR2 FQNNGV. CDR3 loop: CASSGPGNREQFF. CDR3 nucleotide sequence: TGTGCCAGCAGCGGACCAGGGAATCGTGAGCAGTTCTTC. Full variable domain (outside the CDR3, taken from reference TRBV11-2 and TRBJ2-1): EAGVAQSPRYKIIEKRQSVAFWCNPISGHATLYWYQQILGQGPKLLIQFQNNGVVDDSQLPKDRFSAERLKGVDSTLKIQPAKLEDSAVYLCASSGPGNREQFFGPGTRLTVL.

This clonotype showed up just a few times. The genes are TRBV30 and TRBJ2-1; D gene uncertain. CDR1 is GTSNPN, CDR2 SVGIG, per germline (reference sequence). The CDR3 loop spans 14 amino acids. Trimming cost V 8 bases and J 0 bases, with 14 bases left between them. Here the CDR3 DNA reads TGTGCCGGCTGGGAAGGGATCTCCTACAATGAGCAGTTCTTC. Translating it yields CAGWEGISYNEQFF.

The chain carries TRBV7-2 and TRBJ2-4; D uncertain. Between the trimmed V and J ends, which lost 5 bases and 2 bases, there was a span of 16 bases. The CDR3 loop spans 16 amino acids. CDR1 and CDR2 (germline): SGHTA, FQGNSA. The CDR3 DNA is TGTGCCAGCAGCCGCCCGGGCCCCACTTCCAAAAACATTCAGTACTTC. Translating it yields CASSRPGPTSKNIQYF. The full variable domain, rest sourced from reference TRBV7-2 and TRBJ2-4, is GAGVSQSPSNKVTEKGKDVELRCDPISGHTALYWYRQSLGQGLEFLIYFQGNSAPDKSGLPSDRFSAERTGGSVSTLTIQRTQQEDSAVYLCASSRPGPTSKNIQYFGAGTRLSVL.

The rearrangement uses TRBV6-2 or TRBV6-3 and TRBJ2-1, with D perhaps assigned TRBD1 or TRBD2 (5 bases each). Between the trimmed V and J ends, which lost 5 bases and 4 bases, there was a span of 15 bases. There are 15 residues in the CDR3. Per germline, CDR1 MNHEY and CDR2 SVGEGT. The CDR3 nucleotides read TGTGCCAGCAGTCGAAAGGGACCATATTACAATGAGCAGTTCTTC. This sequence encodes CASSRKGPYYNEQFF.

This clonotype was found a few times. The chain uses TRBV5-6 and TRBJ1-6; D is ambiguous. Germline V gene sequence: CDR1 SGHDT, CDR2 YYEEEE. V shed 4 bases and J shed 0 bases, with 5 bases lying between them. The CDR3 is 14 amino acids. CDR3 DNA sequence: TGTGCCAGCAGCCCCAGCTCCTATAATTCACCCCTCCACTTT. Its protein is CASSPSSYNSPLHF.

This chain joins TRBV15 and TRBJ2-1; TRBD1 aligns across 8 bases. CDR3 size: 15 residues. Per the germline V gene, CDR1 is LNHNV and CDR2 is YYDKDF (reference sequence). Unmatched junction bases numbered 3, after V lost 3 bases and J lost 2 bases. Here the CDR3 DNA reads TGTGCCACCAGCAGGGACAGGGAAGCCTACAATGAGCAGTTCTTC. Translating gives CATSRDREAYNEQFF.

This clonotype came up many times. V and J are TRBV4-3 and TRBJ1-5; 7 bases align to TRBD1. The length of the CDR3 is 17 residues. V was pared by 0 bases and J by 9 bases, with 14 bases of the junction left unmatched. Germline V lookup: CDR1 LGHNA, CDR2 YSLEER. CDR3 sequence (DNA): TGCGCCAGCAGCCAAGAAGGGGGCCTTGACAGGGTCTGGCCCCAGCATTTT. Translated: CASSQEGGLDRVWPQHF.